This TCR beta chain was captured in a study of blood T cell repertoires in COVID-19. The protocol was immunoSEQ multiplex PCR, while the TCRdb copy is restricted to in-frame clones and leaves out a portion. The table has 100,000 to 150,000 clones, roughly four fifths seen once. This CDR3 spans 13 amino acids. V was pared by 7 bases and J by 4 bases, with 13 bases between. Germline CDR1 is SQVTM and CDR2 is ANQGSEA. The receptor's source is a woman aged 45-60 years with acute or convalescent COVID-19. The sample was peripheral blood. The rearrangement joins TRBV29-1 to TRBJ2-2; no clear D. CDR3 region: CSASQSGTGELFF. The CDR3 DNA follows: TGCAGCGCCTCCCAGTCGGGCACCGGGGAGCTGTTTTTT.